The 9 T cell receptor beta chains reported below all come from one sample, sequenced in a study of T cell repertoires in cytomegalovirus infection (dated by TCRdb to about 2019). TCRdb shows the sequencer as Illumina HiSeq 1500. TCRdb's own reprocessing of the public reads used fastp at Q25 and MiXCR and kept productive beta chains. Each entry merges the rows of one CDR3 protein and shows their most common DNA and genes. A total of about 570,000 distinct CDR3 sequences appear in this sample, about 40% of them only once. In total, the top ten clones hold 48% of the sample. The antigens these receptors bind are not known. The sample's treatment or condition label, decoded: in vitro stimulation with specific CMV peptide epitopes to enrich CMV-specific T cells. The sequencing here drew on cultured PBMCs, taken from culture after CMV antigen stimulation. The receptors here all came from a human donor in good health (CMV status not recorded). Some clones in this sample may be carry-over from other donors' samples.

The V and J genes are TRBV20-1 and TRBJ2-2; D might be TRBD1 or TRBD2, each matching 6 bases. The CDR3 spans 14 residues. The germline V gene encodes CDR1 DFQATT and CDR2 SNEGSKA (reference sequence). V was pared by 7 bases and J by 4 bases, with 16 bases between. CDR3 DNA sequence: TGCAGTGTAGGGGGTAGCGGAGGCACCGGGGAGCTGTTTTTT. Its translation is CSVGGSGGTGELFF.

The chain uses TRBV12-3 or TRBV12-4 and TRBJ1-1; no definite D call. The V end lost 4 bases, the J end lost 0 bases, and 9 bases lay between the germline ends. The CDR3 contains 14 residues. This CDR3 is CASSYTEVNTEAFF. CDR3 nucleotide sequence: TGTGCCAGCAGTTATACAGAGGTGAACACTGAAGCTTTCTTT.

The CDR3 sequence is CSAATGTAHQPQHF. DNA of the CDR3: TGCAGTGCTGCAACCGGGACAGCCCATCAGCCCCAGCATTTT. V is TRBV20-1 and J is TRBJ1-5, with 7 bases that match TRBD1. The CDR3 has 14 residues. With 5 bases clipped from V and 5 bases from J, the junction kept 9 bases outside the gene matches. Per the germline V gene, CDR1 is DFQATT and CDR2 is SNEGSKA (reference sequence).

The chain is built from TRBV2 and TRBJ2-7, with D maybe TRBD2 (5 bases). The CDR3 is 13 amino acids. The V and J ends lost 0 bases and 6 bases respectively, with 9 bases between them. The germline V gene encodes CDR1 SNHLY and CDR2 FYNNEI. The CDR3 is CASSEAGVSEQYF. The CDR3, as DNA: TGTGCCAGCAGTGAAGCGGGAGTGTCCGAGCAGTACTTC.

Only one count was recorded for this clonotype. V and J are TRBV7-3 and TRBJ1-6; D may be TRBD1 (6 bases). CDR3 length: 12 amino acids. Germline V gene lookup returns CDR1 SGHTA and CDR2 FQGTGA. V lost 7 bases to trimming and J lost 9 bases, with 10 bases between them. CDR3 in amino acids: CASTYRASPLHF. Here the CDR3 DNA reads TGTGCCAGCACCTACAGGGCTTCACCCCTCCACTTT.

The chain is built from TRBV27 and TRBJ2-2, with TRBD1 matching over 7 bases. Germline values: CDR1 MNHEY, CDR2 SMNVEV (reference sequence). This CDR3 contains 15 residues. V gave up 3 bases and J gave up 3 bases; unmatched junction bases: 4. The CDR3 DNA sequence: TGTGCCAGCAGTTTCCGACAGGGCTACACCGGGGAGCTGTTTTTT. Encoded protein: CASSFRQGYTGELFF.

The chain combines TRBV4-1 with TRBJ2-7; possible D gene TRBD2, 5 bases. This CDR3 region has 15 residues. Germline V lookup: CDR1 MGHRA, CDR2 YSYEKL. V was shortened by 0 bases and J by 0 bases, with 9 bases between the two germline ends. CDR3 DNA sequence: TGCGCCAGCAGCCAAGAATATACTAGCTCCTACGAGCAGTACTTC. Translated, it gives CASSQEYTSSYEQYF.

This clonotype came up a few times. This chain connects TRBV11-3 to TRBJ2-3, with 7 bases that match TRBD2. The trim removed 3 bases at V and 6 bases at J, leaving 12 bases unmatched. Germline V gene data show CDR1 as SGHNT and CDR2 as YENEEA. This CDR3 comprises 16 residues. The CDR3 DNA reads TGTGCCAGCAGCTTCGGGACTGGCGGGGGTGTCGATACGCAGTATTTT. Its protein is CASSFGTGGGVDTQYF.

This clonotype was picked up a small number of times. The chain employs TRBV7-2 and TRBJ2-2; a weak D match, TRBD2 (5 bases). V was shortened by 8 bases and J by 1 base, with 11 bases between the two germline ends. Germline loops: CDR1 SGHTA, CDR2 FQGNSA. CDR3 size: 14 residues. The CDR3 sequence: CASRMAGNTGELFF. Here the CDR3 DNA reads TGTGCCAGCCGGATGGCGGGGAACACCGGGGAGCTGTTTTTT. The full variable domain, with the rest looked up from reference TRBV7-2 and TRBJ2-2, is GAGVSQSPSNKVTEKGKDVELRCDPISGHTALYWYRQSLGQGLEFLIYFQGNSAPDKSGLPSDRFSAERTGGSVSTLTIQRTQQEDSAVYLCASRMAGNTGELFFGEGSRLTVL.